A single sample is the source of the 16 T cell receptor beta chains below, sequenced in a study of cytomegalovirus exposure and HLA in healthy donors. Primers for the PCR totalled 60 Vbeta and 13 Jbeta. Clones were sequenced by immunoSEQ multiplex PCR, and TCRdb holds only the in-frame ones, with some missing. The sample has about 25,000 clones, approximately 70% seen once. Material: PBMCs. Receptors originate from a woman aged 45-65 years in good health and CMV-seronegative.

This clone has a handful of counts. This chain connects TRBV7-8 to TRBJ1-2, with TRBD1 identical over 10 bases. Germline V gives CDR1 SGHVS, CDR2 FQNEAQ. With V trimmed by 5 bases and J by 5 bases, 17 bases remained unmatched. The CDR3 runs to 18 residues. The CDR3, as DNA: TGTGCCAGCAGCCACCAGATTACTCGGACAGGGGGGCAGTATGGCTACACCTTC. This encodes CASSHQITRTGGQYGYTF.

This sequence joins TRBV6-5 and TRBJ1-1; a possible D gene is TRBD1 (6 bases). V was clipped by 0 bases and J by 8 bases, with 10 bases between them. The CDR3 is 13 residues long. The V gene's germline CDR1 is MNHEY and CDR2 SVGAGI. The CDR3 protein is CASSYSSRGEAFF. The DNA of the CDR3 is TGTGCCAGCAGTTACTCGAGCAGGGGAGAAGCTTTCTTT.

V gene TRBV10-3 combines with J gene TRBJ1-1; 7 positions agree with TRBD1. The CDR3 is 14 amino acids. Losses at the gene ends were 0 bases for V and 11 bases for J; bases not matched to a gene: 9. Germline values: CDR1 ENHRY, CDR2 SYGVKD. This CDR3 is CAISESVSGTEAFF. The DNA for the CDR3 is TGTGCCATCAGTGAGTCGGTTTCCGGGACAGAGGCTTTCTTT.

This clone was picked up a small number of times. The DNA of the CDR3 is TGTGCCACCGGGACAGACCTAAACATTCAGTACTTC. Residues: CATGTDLNIQYF. This chain links TRBV28 with TRBJ2-4, with 7 bases identical to TRBD1. The germline V gene encodes CDR1 MDHEN and CDR2 SYDVKM. The length of the CDR3 is 12 residues. V lost 10 bases to trimming and J lost 6 bases; unmatched junction nucleotides: 6.

The rearrangement links TRBV7-9 to TRBJ1-5; D is perhaps TRBD1 (6 bases). V shed 1 base and J shed 6 bases, with 7 bases lying between them. CDR1 SEHNR and CDR2 FQNEAQ come from the germline V gene (reference sequence). CDR3 length equals 13 residues. The CDR3 is CASSLGGGQPQHF. The CDR3 region has the DNA TGTGCCAGCAGCTTAGGAGGGGGTCAGCCCCAGCATTTT.

The gene calls are TRBV4-1 and TRBJ2-5, with a possible D match to TRBD2 (7 bases). With 6 bases removed from V and 7 bases from J, the gap between germline ends came to 33 bases. This CDR3 region has 19 residues. The germline V gene has CDR1 MGHRA and CDR2 YSYEKL. CDR3 nucleotide sequence: TGCGCCAGCAGATCCATCGACAGGTTTGCCGGGACTACCTTCGGGACCCAGTACTTC. It codes for CASRSIDRFAGTTFGTQYF.

This clone is judged medium-sized. The chain is built from TRBV2 and TRBJ1-1, with a tentative D call TRBD1 (6 bases). CDR1 SNHLY and CDR2 FYNNEI come from the germline V gene. V lost 3 bases and J 6 bases, leaving 14 bases between the germline ends. The CDR3 covers 14 residues. CDR3 region: CASSEEQGAPEAFF. The CDR3, as DNA: TGTGCCAGCAGTGAGGAACAGGGCGCCCCTGAAGCTTTCTTT.

V usage is TRBV7-8 and J usage is TRBJ2-1, with a weak D call TRBD1 (5 bases). CDR3 length: 13 residues. Germline V gene lookup returns CDR1 SGHVS and CDR2 FQNEAQ. The V end lost 2 bases, the J end lost 6 bases, and 8 bases lay between the germline ends. CDR3 protein: CASSLSGPNEQFF. The CDR3 nucleotides are TGTGCCAGCAGCTTATCAGGGCCCAATGAGCAGTTCTTC.

The chain uses TRBV5-1 and TRBJ2-1, with 9 bases aligning to TRBD1. V lost 4 bases to trimming and J lost 4 bases; unmatched junction nucleotides: 9. The CDR3 contains 16 residues. The germline gives CDR1 SGHRS, CDR2 YFSETQ. Written as DNA, the CDR3 is TGCGCCAGCAGCCCCAGGACAGGGGATACGTACAATGAGCAGTTCTTC. Its translation is CASSPRTGDTYNEQFF. Drawing the rest from reference TRBV5-1 and TRBJ2-1, the complete variable domain is KAGVTQTPRYLIKTRGQQVTLSCSPISGHRSVSWYQQTPGQGLQFLFEYFSETQRNKGNFPGRFSGRQFSNSRSEMNVSTLELGDSALYLCASSPRTGDTYNEQFFGPGTRLTVL.

In DNA form, the CDR3 reads TGTGCCAGCAGTGGGGGACAGGTAAACCAGCCCCAGCATTTT. Translated: CASSGGQVNQPQHF. This chain uses TRBV6-1 with TRBJ1-5; 8 nucleotides line up with TRBD1. CDR1 MNHNS and CDR2 SASEGT come from the germline V gene. The CDR3 runs 14 residues. J was trimmed by 7 bases and V by 4 bases; bases with no gene match: 6.

The chain uses TRBV4-2 and TRBJ2-1, with 8 nucleotides matching TRBD2. Germline V lookup: CDR1 LGHNA, CDR2 YNFKEQ. Trimming took 0 bases from V and 0 from J; bases not matched to a gene: 7. The length of the CDR3 is 18 residues. This chain's CDR3 is CASSQDLGGGLSYNEQFF. In DNA, the CDR3 is TGTGCCAGCAGCCAAGATCTAGGCGGGGGGCTCTCCTACAATGAGCAGTTCTTC.

This chain links TRBV29-1 with TRBJ2-5, with 7 bases fitting TRBD2. This CDR3 contains 17 residues. The germline V gene has CDR1 SQVTM and CDR2 ANQGSEA. Trimming took 1 base from V and 4 from J; bases not matched to a gene: 15. CDR3 nucleotides: TGCAGCGTTGAAGGCGGGGCGGCACTAGCGTTGGGAGAGACCCAGTACTTC. Protein product: CSVEGGAALALGETQYF.

The V gene is TRBV2, the J gene TRBJ2-7; the D gene is possibly TRBD2 (6 bases). Trimming took off 8 bases at V and 2 bases at J, with 16 bases between the two ends. The CDR3 totals 14 residues. Germline CDR1 SNHLY, CDR2 FYNNEI. The CDR3 spells CASSQVGGAYEQYF. The CDR3 nucleotides read TGTGCCAGCTCCCAAGTGGGGGGAGCCTACGAGCAGTACTTC. Filled out from reference TRBV2 and TRBJ2-7, the complete variable domain reads EPEVTQTPSHQVTQMGQEVILRCVPISNHLYFYWYRQILGQKVEFLVSFYNNEISEKSEIFDDQFSVERPDGSNFTLKIRSTKLEDSAMYFCASSQVGGAYEQYFGPGTRLTVT.

The chain uses TRBV6-1 and TRBJ2-2; a possible D gene is TRBD1 (6 bases). V was shortened by 5 bases and J by 7 bases, with 8 bases between the two germline ends. The germline CDR1 and CDR2 sequences are MNHNS and SASEGT. CDR3 size: 12 residues. CDR3 region: CASSHRVGELFF. In nucleotides, the CDR3 is TGTGCCAGCAGTCACAGGGTCGGGGAGCTGTTTTTT.

V is TRBV5-6 and J is TRBJ1-1; no clear D gene. Germline assignment: CDR1 SGHDT and CDR2 YYEEEE. Trimming removed 2 bases from V and 1 base from J, with 9 bases in between. The CDR3 has 14 amino acids. CDR3: CASSFGQQNTEAFF. CDR3 nucleotide sequence: TGTGCCAGCAGCTTTGGGCAGCAGAACACTGAAGCTTTCTTT.

The chain uses TRBV13 and TRBJ2-5, with D perhaps TRBD1 (5 bases). The length of the CDR3 is 14 residues. V dropped 5 bases and J dropped 2 bases, with 12 bases sitting between them. Germline loops: CDR1 PRHDT, CDR2 FYEKMQ (reference sequence). CDR3 nucleotides: TGTGCCAGCAGCCTCTACAGGAATCAAGAGACCCAGTACTTC. Its protein product is CASSLYRNQETQYF.